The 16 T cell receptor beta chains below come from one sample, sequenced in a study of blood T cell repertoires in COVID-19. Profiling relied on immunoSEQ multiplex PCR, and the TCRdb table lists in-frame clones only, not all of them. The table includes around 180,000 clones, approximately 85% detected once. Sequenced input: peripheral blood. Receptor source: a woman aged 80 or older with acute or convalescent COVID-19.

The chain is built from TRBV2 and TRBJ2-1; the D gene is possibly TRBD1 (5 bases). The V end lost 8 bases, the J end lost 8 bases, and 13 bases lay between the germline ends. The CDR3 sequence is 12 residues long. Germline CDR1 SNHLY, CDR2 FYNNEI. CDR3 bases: TGTGCCAGCCGTCGTGACAGCCATGAGCAGTTCTTC. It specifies CASRRDSHEQFF.

Here the CDR3 DNA reads TGTGCCTTCACCGGGGGGAGTAAGACCCAGTACTTC. It specifies CAFTGGSKTQYF. V is TRBV30 and J is TRBJ2-5; 7 bases line up with TRBD2. CDR3 length equals 12 residues. The V gene end was trimmed by 7 bases and the J gene end by 6 bases; junction bases not matched to a gene: 8. CDR1 and CDR2 (germline): GTSNPN, SVGIG (reference sequence).

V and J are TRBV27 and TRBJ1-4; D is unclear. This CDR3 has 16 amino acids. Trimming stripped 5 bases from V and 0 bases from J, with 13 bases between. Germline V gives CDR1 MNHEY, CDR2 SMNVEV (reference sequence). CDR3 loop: CASSLGLTATNEKLFF. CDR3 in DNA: TGTGCCAGCAGTCTAGGTTTGACGGCAACTAATGAAAAACTGTTTTTT.

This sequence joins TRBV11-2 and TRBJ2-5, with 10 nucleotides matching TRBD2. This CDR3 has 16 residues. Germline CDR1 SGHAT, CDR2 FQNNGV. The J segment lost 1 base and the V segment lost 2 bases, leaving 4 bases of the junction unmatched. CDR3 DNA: TGTGCCAGCAGCTTACTAGCGGGGGCCTTCCAAGAGACCCAGTACTTC. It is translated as CASSLLAGAFQETQYF.

DNA for the CDR3: TGCGCCAGCAGACCCGGACAGGATACCTTTTCCCGAGAAGCTTTCTTT. Its translation is CASRPGQDTFSREAFF. The V and J genes are TRBV5-1 and TRBJ1-1, with 7 bases matching TRBD1. After removal of 5 bases from V and 8 bases from J, the junction contained 18 bases not matched to a gene. Germline CDR1 and CDR2: SGHRS and YFSETQ. This CDR3 contains 16 residues.

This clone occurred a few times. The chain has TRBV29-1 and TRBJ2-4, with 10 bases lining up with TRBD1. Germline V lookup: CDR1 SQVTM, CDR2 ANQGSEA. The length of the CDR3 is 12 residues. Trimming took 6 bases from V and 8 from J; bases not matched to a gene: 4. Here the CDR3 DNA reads TGCAGCGTCCGACAGGGGGCTGACATTCAGTACTTC. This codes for CSVRQGADIQYF.

The CDR3 here is CASSLNRGASPLHF. In DNA, the CDR3 is TGTGCCAGCAGCTTGAACAGGGGCGCGTCACCCCTCCACTTT. The J gene is TRBJ1-6, the V gene TRBV5-6, with 7 nucleotides matching TRBD1. The CDR3 consists of 14 residues. V lost 1 base, J lost 10 bases, and 5 bases stayed unmatched. Germline V lookup: CDR1 SGHDT, CDR2 YYEEEE.

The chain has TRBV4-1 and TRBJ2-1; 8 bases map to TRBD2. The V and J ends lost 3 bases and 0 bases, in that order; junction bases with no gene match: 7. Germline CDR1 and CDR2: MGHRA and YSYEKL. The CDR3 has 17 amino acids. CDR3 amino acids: CASSQPTSGSSYNEQFF. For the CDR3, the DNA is TGCGCCAGCAGCCAGCCCACTAGCGGCAGCTCCTACAATGAGCAGTTCTTC.

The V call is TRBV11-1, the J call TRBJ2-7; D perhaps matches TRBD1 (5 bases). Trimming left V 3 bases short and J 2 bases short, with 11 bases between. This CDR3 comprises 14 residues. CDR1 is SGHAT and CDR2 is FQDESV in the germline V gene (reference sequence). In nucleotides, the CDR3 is TGTGCCAGCAGCTTTGGGGAAGGGGCCTACGAGCAGTACTTC. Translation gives CASSFGEGAYEQYF.

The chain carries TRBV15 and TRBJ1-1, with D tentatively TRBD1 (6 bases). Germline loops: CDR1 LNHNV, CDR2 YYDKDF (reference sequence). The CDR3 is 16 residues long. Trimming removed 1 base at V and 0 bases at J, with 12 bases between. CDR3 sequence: CATSRVTGLLNTEAFF. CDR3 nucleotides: TGTGCCACCAGCAGAGTGACAGGCCTTTTGAACACTGAAGCTTTCTTT.

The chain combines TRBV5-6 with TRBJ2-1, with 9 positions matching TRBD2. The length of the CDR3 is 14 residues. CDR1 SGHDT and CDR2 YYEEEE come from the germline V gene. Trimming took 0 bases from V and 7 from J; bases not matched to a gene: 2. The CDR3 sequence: CASSLGLAGNEQFF. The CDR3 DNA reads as TGTGCCAGCAGCTTGGGGCTAGCGGGGAATGAGCAGTTCTTC.

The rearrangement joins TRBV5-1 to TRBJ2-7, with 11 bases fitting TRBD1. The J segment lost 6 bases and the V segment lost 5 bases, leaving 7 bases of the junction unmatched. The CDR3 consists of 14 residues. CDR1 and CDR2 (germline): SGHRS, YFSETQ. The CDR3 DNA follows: TGCGCCAGCAGTCGGGACAGGGGGGCCCGCGAGCAGTACTTC. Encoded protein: CASSRDRGAREQYF.

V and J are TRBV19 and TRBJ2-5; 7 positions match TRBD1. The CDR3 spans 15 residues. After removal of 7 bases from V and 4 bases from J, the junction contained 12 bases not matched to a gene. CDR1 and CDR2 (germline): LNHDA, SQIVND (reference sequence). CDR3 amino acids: CASNPSGTVGETQYF. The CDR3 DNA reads TGTGCCAGTAATCCATCCGGGACAGTCGGAGAGACCCAGTACTTC.

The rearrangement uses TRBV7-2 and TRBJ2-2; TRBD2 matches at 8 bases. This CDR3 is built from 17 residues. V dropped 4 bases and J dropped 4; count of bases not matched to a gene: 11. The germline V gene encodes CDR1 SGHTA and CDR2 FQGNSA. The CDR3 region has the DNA TGTGCCAGCAGCTCCCCGAGCGGGAGACGCAGCACCGGGGAGCTGTTTTTT. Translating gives CASSSPSGRRSTGELFF. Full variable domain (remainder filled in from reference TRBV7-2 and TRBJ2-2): GAGVSQSPSNKVTEKGKDVELRCDPISGHTALYWYRQSLGQGLEFLIYFQGNSAPDKSGLPSDRFSAERTGGSVSTLTIQRTQQEDSAVYLCASSSPSGRRSTGELFFGEGSRLTVL.

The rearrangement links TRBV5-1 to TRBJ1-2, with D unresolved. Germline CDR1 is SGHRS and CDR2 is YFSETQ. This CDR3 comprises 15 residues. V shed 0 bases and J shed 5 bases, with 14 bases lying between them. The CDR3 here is CASSLDGQSGYGYTF. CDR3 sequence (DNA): TGCGCCAGCAGCTTGGACGGGCAATCGGGATATGGCTACACCTTC.

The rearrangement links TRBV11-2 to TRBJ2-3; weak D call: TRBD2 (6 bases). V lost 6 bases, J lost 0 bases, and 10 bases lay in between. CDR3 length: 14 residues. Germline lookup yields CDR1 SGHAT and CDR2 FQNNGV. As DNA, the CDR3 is TGTGCCAGCAGGGGGCGGGAAAGCACAGATACGCAGTATTTT. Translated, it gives CASRGRESTDTQYF.